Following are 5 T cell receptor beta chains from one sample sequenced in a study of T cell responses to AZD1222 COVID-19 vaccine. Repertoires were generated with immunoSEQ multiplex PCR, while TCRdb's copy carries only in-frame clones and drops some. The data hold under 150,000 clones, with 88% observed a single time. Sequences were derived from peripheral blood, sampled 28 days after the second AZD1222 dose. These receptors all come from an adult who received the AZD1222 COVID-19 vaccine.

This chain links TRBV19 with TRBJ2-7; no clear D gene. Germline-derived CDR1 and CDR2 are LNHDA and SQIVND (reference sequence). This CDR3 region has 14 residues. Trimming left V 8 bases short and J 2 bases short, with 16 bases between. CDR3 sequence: CASSYGSFTYEQYF. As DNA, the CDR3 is TGTGCCAGTTCGTACGGGTCCTTCACCTACGAGCAGTACTTC.

CDR3 nucleotides: TGTGCCAGTAATCCCCGAGGGTCCGTGAACACCGGGGAGCTGTTTTTT. It encodes CASNPRGSVNTGELFF. V and J are TRBV19 and TRBJ2-2, with D possibly matching TRBD2 (5 bases). This CDR3 is 16 amino acids long. The V gene's germline CDR1 is LNHDA and CDR2 SQIVND (reference sequence). V dropped 7 bases and J dropped 1 base, with 16 bases sitting between them.

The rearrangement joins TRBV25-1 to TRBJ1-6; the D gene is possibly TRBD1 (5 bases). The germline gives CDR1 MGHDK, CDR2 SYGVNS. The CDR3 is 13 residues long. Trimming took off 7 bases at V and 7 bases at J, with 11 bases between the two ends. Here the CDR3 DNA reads TGTGCCAGCAATAGGGACGGAAATTCACCCCTCCACTTT. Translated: CASNRDGNSPLHF.

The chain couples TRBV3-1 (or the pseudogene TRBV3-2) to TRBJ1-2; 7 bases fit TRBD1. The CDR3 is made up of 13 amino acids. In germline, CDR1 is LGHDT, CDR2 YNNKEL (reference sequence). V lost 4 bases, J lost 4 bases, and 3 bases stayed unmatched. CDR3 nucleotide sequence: TGTGCCAGCAGCCCCCGGGACAGCTATGGCTACACCTTC. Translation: CASSPRDSYGYTF.

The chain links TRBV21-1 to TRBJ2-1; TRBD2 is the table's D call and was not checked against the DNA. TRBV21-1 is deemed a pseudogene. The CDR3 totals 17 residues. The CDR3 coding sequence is TGTGCCAGCAGCAAAGGTCTAGCGGGGGGCCCGTACAATGAGCAGTTCTTC. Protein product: CASSKGLAGGPYNEQFF.